This TCR beta chain appears in the sequencing data of a study of CD4 T cells in relation to SARS-CoV-2 and coronaviruses. Sequencing was performed with immunoSEQ multiplex PCR; in TCRdb, only in-frame clones are kept and a portion is missing. The repertoire holds 28,000 or so clones, 65% to 80% seen once, with roughly 10% in the top ten. V dropped 4 bases and J dropped 5 bases, with 22 bases sitting between them. This CDR3 region has 17 residues. Germline assignment: CDR1 LGHNA and CDR2 YNFKEQ. Before the COVID-19 pandemic, during about 2011-2019, CD4+ T cells were taken from unexposed donors. The cells were cultured for 10 days before CD4+ T cells were isolated. As concerns this clone: Antigen specificity is unknown.

The specimen sequenced was CD4+ T cells from PBMCs, cultured in vitro. This sequence was found in a human donor in good health. The chain uses TRBV4-2 and TRBJ2-3; maybe TRBD2 (7 bases). Written as DNA, the CDR3 is TGTGCCAGCAGCCCTAACGGGGGCGGGAGTAATCAAGATACGCAGTATTTT. Its protein is CASSPNGGGSNQDTQYF.